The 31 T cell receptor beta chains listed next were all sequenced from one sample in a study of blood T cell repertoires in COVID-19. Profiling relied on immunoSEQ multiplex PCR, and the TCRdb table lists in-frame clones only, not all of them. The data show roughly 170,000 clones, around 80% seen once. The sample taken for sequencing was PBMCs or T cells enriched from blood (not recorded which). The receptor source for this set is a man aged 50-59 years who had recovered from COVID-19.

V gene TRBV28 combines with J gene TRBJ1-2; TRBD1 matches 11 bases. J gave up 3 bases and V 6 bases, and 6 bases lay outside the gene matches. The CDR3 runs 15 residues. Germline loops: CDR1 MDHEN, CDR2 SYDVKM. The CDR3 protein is CASRPGTGGYYGYTF. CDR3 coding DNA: TGTGCCAGCAGACCCGGGACAGGGGGGTACTATGGCTACACCTTC.

The CDR3 DNA reads TGCAGTGCTAGTGGGGAGGCAGATGAGCAGTTCTTC. Amino acids: CSASGEADEQFF. The chain links TRBV20-1 to TRBJ2-1, with a tentative D call TRBD2 (6 bases). Looked up from germline, CDR1 is DFQATT and CDR2 is SNEGSKA (reference sequence). V lost 3 bases and J 8 bases, leaving 11 bases between the germline ends. The CDR3 length is 12 residues.

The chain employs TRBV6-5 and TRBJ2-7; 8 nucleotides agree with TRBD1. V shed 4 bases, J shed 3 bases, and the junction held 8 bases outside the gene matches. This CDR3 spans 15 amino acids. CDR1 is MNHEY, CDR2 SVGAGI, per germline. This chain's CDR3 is CASSSLGRGLYEQYF. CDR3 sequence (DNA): TGTGCCAGCAGTTCCCTCGGCAGGGGGCTCTACGAGCAGTACTTC.

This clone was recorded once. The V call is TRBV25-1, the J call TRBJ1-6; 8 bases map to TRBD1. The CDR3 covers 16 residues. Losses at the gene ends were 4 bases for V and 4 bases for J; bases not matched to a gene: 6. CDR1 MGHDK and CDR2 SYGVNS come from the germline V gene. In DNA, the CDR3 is TGTGCCAGCAGTGGAACAGGGGGTTTATATAATTCACCCCTCCACTTT. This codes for CASSGTGGLYNSPLHF.

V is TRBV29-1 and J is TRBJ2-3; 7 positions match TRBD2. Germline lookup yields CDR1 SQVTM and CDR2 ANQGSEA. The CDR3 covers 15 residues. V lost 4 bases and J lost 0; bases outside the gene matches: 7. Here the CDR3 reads CSVGLWGGSTDTQYF. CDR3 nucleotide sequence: TGCAGCGTTGGGCTATGGGGGGGGAGCACAGATACGCAGTATTTT.

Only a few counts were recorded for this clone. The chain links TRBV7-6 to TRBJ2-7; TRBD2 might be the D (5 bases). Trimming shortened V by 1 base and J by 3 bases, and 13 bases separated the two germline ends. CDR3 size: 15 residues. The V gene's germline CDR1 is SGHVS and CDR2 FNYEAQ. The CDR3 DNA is TGTGCCAGCAGCTTAGATGCCGGGGTAATCTACGAGCAGTACTTC. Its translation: CASSLDAGVIYEQYF. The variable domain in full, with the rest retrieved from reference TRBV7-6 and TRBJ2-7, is GAGVSQSPRYKVTKRGQDVALRCDPISGHVSLYWYRQALGQGPEFLTYFNYEAQQDKSGLPNDRFSAERPEGSISTLTIQRTEQRDSAMYRCASSLDAGVIYEQYFGPGTRLTVT.

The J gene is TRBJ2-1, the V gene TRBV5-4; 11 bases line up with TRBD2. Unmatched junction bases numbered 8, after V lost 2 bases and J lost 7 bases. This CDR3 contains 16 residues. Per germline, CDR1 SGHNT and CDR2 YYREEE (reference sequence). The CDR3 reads CASSLPGTSGLNEQFF. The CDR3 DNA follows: TGTGCCAGCAGCTTACCCGGGACTAGCGGTCTGAATGAGCAGTTCTTC.

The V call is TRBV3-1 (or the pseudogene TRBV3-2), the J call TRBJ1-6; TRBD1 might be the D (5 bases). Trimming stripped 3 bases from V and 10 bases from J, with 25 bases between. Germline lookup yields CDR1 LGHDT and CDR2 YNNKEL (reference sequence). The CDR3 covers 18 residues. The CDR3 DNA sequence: TGTGCCAGCAGCCATCACCCAATAAAGGACACTCTACGGTCACCCCTCCACTTT. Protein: CASSHHPIKDTLRSPLHF.

The CDR3 spells CASRPGLVGPDTQYF. The CDR3 DNA reads TGCGCCAGCAGACCGGGACTAGTTGGTCCAGATACGCAGTATTTT. The chain joins TRBV5-1 to TRBJ2-3; 8 positions agree with TRBD2. The V and J ends lost 5 bases and 4 bases, in that order; junction bases with no gene match: 9. Per germline, CDR1 SGHRS and CDR2 YFSETQ. The CDR3 sequence is 15 residues long.

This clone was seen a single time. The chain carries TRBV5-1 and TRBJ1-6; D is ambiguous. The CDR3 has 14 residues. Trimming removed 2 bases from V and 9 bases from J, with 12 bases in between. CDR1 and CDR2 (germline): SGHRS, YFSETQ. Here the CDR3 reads CASSLEQRSSPLHF. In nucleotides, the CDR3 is TGCGCCAGCAGCTTAGAACAGCGGAGTTCACCCCTCCACTTT.

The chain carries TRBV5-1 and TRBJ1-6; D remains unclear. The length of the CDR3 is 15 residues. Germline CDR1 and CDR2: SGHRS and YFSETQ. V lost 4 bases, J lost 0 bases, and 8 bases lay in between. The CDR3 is CASSRVSSYNSPLHF. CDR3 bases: TGCGCCAGCAGCAGAGTGAGCTCCTATAATTCACCCCTCCACTTT.

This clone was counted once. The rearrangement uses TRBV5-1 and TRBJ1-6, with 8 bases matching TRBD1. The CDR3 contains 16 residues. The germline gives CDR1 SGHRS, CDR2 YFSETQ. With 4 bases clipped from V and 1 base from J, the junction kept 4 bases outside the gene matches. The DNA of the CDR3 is TGCGCCAGCAGCGACCGGGACAGGTCCTATAATTCACCCCTCCACTTT. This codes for CASSDRDRSYNSPLHF.

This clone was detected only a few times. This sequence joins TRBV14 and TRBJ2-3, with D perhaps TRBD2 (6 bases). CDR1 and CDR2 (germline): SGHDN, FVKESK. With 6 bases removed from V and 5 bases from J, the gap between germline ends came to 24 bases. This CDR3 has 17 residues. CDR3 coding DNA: TGTGCCAGCAGTTTCACCCTACTAGCAAGCAAAGGAGATACGCAGTATTTT. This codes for CASSFTLLASKGDTQYF.

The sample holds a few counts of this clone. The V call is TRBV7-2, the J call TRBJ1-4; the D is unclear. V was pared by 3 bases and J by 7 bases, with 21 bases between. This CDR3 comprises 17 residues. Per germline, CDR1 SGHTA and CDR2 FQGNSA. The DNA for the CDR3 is TGTGCCAGCAGCTTTAGCGCTGTAGATTATGGCGGTGAAAAACTGTTTTTT. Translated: CASSFSAVDYGGEKLFF.

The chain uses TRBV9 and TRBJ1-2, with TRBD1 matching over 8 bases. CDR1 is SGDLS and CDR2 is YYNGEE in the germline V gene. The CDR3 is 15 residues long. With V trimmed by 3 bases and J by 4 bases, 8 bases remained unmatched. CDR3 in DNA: TGTGCCAGCAGCGCAGGACAGGGAGGTGCCTATGGCTACACCTTC. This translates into CASSAGQGGAYGYTF.

The DNA of the CDR3 is TGTGCCAGCAGTTTTATTTACGCCTCCCGACAGACGGACGGCTCTGGGGCCAACGTCCTGACTTTC. It specifies CASSFIYASRQTDGSGANVLTF. The genes are TRBV28 and TRBJ2-6, with D possibly TRBD1 on 5 matching bases. This CDR3 is built from 22 residues. Germline CDR1 MDHEN, CDR2 SYDVKM. The V end was cut by 3 bases, the J end by 0 bases, with 27 bases between.

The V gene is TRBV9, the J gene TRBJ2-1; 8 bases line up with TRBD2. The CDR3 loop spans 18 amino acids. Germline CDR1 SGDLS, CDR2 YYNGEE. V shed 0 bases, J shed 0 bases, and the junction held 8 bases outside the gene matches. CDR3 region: CASSVGPSGLSSYNEQFF. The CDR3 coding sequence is TGTGCCAGCAGCGTAGGTCCTAGCGGGTTAAGCTCCTACAATGAGCAGTTCTTC.

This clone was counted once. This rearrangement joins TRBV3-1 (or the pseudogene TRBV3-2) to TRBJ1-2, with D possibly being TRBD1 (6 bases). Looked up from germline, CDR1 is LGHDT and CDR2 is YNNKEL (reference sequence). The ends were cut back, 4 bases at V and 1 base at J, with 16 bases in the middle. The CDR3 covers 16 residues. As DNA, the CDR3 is TGTGCCAGCAGCCCCAGGGGACCCCAGATTAACTATGGCTACACCTTC. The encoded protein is CASSPRGPQINYGYTF.

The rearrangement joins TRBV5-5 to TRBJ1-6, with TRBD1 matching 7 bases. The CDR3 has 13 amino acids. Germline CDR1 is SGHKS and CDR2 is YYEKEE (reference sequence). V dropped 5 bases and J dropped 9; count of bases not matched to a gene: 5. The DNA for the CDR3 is TGTGCCAGCAGACCTCGACAGGGTTCACCCCTCCACTTT. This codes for CASRPRQGSPLHF.

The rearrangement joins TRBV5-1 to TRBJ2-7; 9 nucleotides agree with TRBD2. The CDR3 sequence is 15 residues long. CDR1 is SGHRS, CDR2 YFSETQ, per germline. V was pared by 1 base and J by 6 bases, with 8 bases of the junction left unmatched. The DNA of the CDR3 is TGCGCCAGCAGCTTGCGGAGCGGGGGGTTGGGCGAGCAGTACTTC. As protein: CASSLRSGGLGEQYF.

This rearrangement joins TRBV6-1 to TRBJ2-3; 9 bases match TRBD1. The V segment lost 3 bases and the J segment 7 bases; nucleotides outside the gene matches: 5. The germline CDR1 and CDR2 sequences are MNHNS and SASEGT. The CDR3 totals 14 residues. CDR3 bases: TGTGCCAGCAGTGAGGGGACAGGGCGACATACGCAGTATTTT. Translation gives CASSEGTGRHTQYF.

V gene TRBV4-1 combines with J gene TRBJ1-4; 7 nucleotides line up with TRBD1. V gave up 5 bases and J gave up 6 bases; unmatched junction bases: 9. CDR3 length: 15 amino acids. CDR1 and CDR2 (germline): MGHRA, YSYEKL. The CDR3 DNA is TGCGCCAGCAGCGAACCTACAGGGGCGGATGAAAAACTGTTTTTT. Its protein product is CASSEPTGADEKLFF.

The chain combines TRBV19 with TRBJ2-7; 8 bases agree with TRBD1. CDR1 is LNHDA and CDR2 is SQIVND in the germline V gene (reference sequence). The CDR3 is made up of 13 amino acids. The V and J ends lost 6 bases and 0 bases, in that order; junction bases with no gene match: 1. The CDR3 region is CASRQGVSYEQYF. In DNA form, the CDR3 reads TGTGCCAGTAGACAGGGGGTCTCCTACGAGCAGTACTTC.

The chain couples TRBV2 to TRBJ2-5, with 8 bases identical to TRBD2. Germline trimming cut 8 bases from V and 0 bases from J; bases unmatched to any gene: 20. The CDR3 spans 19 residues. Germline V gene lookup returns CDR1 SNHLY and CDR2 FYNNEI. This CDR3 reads CASGYSKLAARKYQETQYF. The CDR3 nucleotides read TGTGCCAGCGGATACTCGAAACTAGCGGCCCGAAAGTACCAAGAGACCCAGTACTTC. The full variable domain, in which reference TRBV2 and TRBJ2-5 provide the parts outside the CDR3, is EPEVTQTPSHQVTQMGQEVILRCVPISNHLYFYWYRQILGQKVEFLVSFYNNEISEKSEIFDDQFSVERPDGSNFTLKIRSTKLEDSAMYFCASGYSKLAARKYQETQYFGPGTRLLVL.

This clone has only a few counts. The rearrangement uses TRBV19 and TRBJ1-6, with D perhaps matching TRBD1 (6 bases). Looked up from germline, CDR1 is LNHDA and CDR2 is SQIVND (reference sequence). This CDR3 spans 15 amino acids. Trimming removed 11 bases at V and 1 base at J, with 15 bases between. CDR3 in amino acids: CASSRGKSYNSPLHF. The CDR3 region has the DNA TGTGCCTCTTCTAGGGGGAAGTCCTATAATTCACCCCTCCACTTT.

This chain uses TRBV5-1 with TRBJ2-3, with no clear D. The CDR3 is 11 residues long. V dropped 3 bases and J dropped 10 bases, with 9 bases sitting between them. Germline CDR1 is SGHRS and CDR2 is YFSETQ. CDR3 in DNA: TGCGCCAGCAGCTCCCAGTCTTCGCAGTATTTT. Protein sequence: CASSSQSSQYF.

The CDR3 nucleotides read TGTGCCAGCAGCTTAGGCTCTCCGGGGGAGACCCAGTACTTC. Amino acid sequence: CASSLGSPGETQYF. This rearrangement joins TRBV11-2 to TRBJ2-5; D may be TRBD2 (5 bases). Germline V gene data show CDR1 as SGHAT and CDR2 as FQNNGV. The CDR3 is made up of 14 amino acids. The V gene lost 1 base and the J gene lost 5 bases, with 11 bases spanning the gap.

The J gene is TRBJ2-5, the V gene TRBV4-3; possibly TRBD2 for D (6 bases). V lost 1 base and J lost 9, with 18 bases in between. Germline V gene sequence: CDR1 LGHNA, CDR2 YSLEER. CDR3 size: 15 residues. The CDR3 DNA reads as TGCGCCAGCAGCCAAGTTCACGGCGGGGCTCTGGCCCAGTACTTC. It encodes CASSQVHGGALAQYF.

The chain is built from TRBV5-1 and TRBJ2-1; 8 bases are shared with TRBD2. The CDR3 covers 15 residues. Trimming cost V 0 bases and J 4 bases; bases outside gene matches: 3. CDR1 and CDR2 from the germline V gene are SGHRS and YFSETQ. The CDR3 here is CASSLVLAAYNEQFF. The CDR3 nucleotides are TGCGCCAGCAGCTTGGTACTAGCGGCGTACAATGAGCAGTTCTTC.

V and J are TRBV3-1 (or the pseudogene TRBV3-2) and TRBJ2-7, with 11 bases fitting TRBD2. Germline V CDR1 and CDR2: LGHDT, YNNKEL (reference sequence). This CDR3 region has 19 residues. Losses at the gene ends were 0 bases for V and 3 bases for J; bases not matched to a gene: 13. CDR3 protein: CASSQDSPSGGPFCYEQYF. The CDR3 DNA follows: TGTGCCAGCAGCCAAGATTCCCCTAGCGGGGGGCCGTTTTGCTACGAGCAGTACTTC.

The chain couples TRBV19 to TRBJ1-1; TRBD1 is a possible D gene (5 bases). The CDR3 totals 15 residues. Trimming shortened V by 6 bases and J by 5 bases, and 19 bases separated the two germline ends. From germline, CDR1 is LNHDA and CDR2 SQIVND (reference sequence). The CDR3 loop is CASSPQDVGGTEAFF. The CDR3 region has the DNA TGTGCCAGTAGCCCTCAGGACGTCGGGGGGACTGAAGCTTTCTTT. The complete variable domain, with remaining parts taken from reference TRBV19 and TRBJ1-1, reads DGGITQSPKYLFRKEGQNVTLSCEQNLNHDAMYWYRQDPGQGLRLIYYSQIVNDFQKGDIAEGYSVSREKKESFPLTVTSAQKNPTAFYLCASSPQDVGGTEAFFGQGTRLTVV.